Each of the 16 T cell receptor beta chains below was sequenced from the same sample in a study of T cell responses to AZD1222 COVID-19 vaccine (dated by TCRdb to about 2021). Per the publication, the time point label means: baseline before first vaccination. According to the study, the label for this sample's treatment or condition signals: meningococcal conjugate vaccine given as trial control. Receptor amplification or capture employed the immunoSEQ multiplex PCR assay. The clones in this table, taken by TCRdb from immuneACCESS, are in-frame only. Not every clone is retained; where verified, under half of the shortfall comes from an unresolved V gene, and the cause of the rest is unknown. This sample lists roughly 200,000 clones; about 92% were detected once. The ten biggest clones cover 0.95% to 1.1% of the sample. The sequences come from peripheral blood, collected on day 0 of MenACWY control vaccination. The receptors here all came from an adult in good health.

The chain carries TRBV7-2 and TRBJ2-2; 9 bases line up with TRBD2. Germline V gene sequence: CDR1 SGHTA, CDR2 FQGNSA. The CDR3 has 16 amino acids. The junction had 9 bases not matched to a gene; V was cut back by 5 bases and J by 5 bases. The CDR3 sequence is CASSARVLAGTGELFF. DNA for the CDR3: TGTGCCAGCAGCGCGCGGGTGCTAGCGGGGACCGGGGAGCTGTTTTTT.

This chain uses TRBV19 with TRBJ2-3, with 9 bases aligning to TRBD2. The germline V gene has CDR1 LNHDA and CDR2 SQIVND (reference sequence). V lost 7 bases and J lost 1; bases outside the gene matches: 3. This CDR3 comprises 14 residues. CDR3 residues: CASTQRGGTDTQYF. The CDR3 DNA reads TGTGCCAGTACGCAGCGGGGGGGCACAGATACGCAGTATTTT.

The V call is TRBV5-1, the J call TRBJ2-5, with D possibly called TRBD1 or TRBD2 (6 bases each). Per germline, CDR1 SGHRS and CDR2 YFSETQ. V was trimmed by 0 bases and J by 2 bases, leaving 14 bases between them. There are 16 residues in the CDR3. The CDR3 reads CASSLGGSGAQETQYF. The CDR3 nucleotides read TGCGCCAGCAGCTTGGGTGGGTCGGGGGCTCAAGAGACCCAGTACTTC.

The V call is TRBV5-6, the J call TRBJ1-5, with 7 bases fitting TRBD1. Germline V gives CDR1 SGHDT, CDR2 YYEEEE. This CDR3 region has 15 residues. With V trimmed by 1 base and J by 5 bases, 6 bases remained unmatched. The CDR3 DNA sequence: TGTGCCAGCAGCTTGAGGTCGACAGGGTATCAGCCCCAGCATTTT. Amino acid sequence: CASSLRSTGYQPQHF.

This chain connects TRBV7-6 to TRBJ1-6; 8 bases match TRBD1. After removal of 2 bases from V and 0 bases from J, the junction contained 0 bases not matched to a gene. The germline CDR1 and CDR2 sequences are SGHVS and FNYEAQ. The CDR3 covers 16 residues. Here the CDR3 DNA reads TGTGCCAGCAGCTTAACAGGGGGCTCCTATAATTCACCCCTCCACTTT. Amino acids: CASSLTGGSYNSPLHF.

The chain joins TRBV19 to TRBJ1-5; D perhaps matches TRBD1 (5 bases). Trimming removed 5 bases from V and 2 bases from J, with 16 bases in between. This CDR3 is 16 amino acids long. Germline V gene data show CDR1 as LNHDA and CDR2 as SQIVND (reference sequence). CDR3 sequence (DNA): TGTGCCAGTAGTCAGGGCCCTAAAGCAGGCAATCAGCCCCAGCATTTT. Translation gives CASSQGPKAGNQPQHF.

The V gene is TRBV2, the J gene TRBJ2-1, with D possibly being TRBD2 (7 bases). The CDR3 covers 14 residues. V gave up 6 bases and J gave up 9 bases, with 18 bases separating them. The germline V gene encodes CDR1 SNHLY and CDR2 FYNNEI. The CDR3, as DNA: TGTGCCAGCAGGTCGGCGGGGGCTTGGACTGAGCAGTTCTTC. It encodes CASRSAGAWTEQFF.

CDR3 nucleotide sequence: TGTGCCAGCAGGACAGGGGGCACTGAAGCTTTCTTT. It specifies CASRTGGTEAFF. The chain has TRBV28 and TRBJ1-1; TRBD1 agrees at 9 bases. Germline V gene lookup returns CDR1 MDHEN and CDR2 SYDVKM. The CDR3 extends over 12 amino acids. J was trimmed by 4 bases and V by 6 bases; bases with no gene match: 0.

The chain combines TRBV9 with TRBJ1-1; possibly TRBD1 for D (5 bases). CDR3 length equals 15 residues. The germline V and J ends were trimmed by 4 bases and 5 bases, with 18 bases remaining between them. From germline, CDR1 is SGDLS and CDR2 YYNGEE. The CDR3 DNA reads TGTGCCAGCAGCCCCCAAGGGGTGGAAGGGACTGAAGCTTTCTTT. It encodes CASSPQGVEGTEAFF.

The gene calls are TRBV3-1 (or the pseudogene TRBV3-2) and TRBJ1-6; weak D call: TRBD1 (6 bases). Germline CDR1 reads LGHDT; CDR2 reads YNNKEL (reference sequence). Trimming shortened V by 4 bases and J by 8 bases, and 18 bases separated the two germline ends. This CDR3 comprises 16 residues. The CDR3 protein is CASSPPGGASHSPLHF. DNA for the CDR3: TGTGCCAGCAGCCCCCCCGGGGGGGCCAGCCATTCACCCCTCCACTTT.

The CDR3 reads CASSQVDSGGEQYF. As DNA, the CDR3 is TGTGCCAGCAGCCAAGTTGATTCCGGGGGTGAGCAGTACTTC. V is TRBV3-1 (or the pseudogene TRBV3-2) and J is TRBJ2-7; weak D call: TRBD2 (6 bases). CDR1 is LGHDT and CDR2 is YNNKEL in the germline V gene (reference sequence). This CDR3 spans 14 amino acids. Trimming cost V 1 base and J 7 bases, with 14 bases left between them.

The genes are TRBV4-3 and TRBJ1-1; possible D gene TRBD1, 6 bases. V shed 3 bases and J shed 2 bases, with 13 bases lying between them. Germline CDR1 reads LGHNA; CDR2 reads YSLEER. This CDR3 is built from 15 residues. The CDR3 loop is CASSQLLGGNTEAFF. The CDR3, as DNA: TGCGCCAGCAGCCAGCTCCTAGGGGGAAACACTGAAGCTTTCTTT.

This clone appeared once. V gene TRBV6-5 combines with J gene TRBJ1-6; maybe TRBD1 (5 bases). CDR3 length equals 14 residues. Germline V gene sequence: CDR1 MNHEY, CDR2 SVGAGI. Trimming pared 4 bases from V and 7 bases from J, leaving 11 bases between. The CDR3 DNA is TGTGCCAGCAGTTCAGGGCCTGAAAATTCACCCCTCCACTTT. This translates into CASSSGPENSPLHF.

V usage is TRBV6-2 or TRBV6-3 and J usage is TRBJ1-2, with a possible D match to TRBD1 (6 bases). Trimming took off 6 bases at V and 5 bases at J, with 16 bases between the two ends. Germline CDR1 is MNHEY and CDR2 is SVGEGT. The CDR3 length is 14 residues. CDR3 nucleotides: TGTGCCAGCAGCCCTCCGGACAGCTGGTATGGCTACACCTTC. Its translation is CASSPPDSWYGYTF.

The rearrangement joins TRBV5-1 to TRBJ2-7; D possibly matches TRBD1 or TRBD2 (5 bases each). This CDR3 spans 17 amino acids. CDR1 and CDR2 from the germline V gene are SGHRS and YFSETQ. Deletions cut 4 bases from V and 0 bases from J, with 20 bases between. In DNA form, the CDR3 reads TGCGCCAGCAGCCAATCCGGACTGGGACCGACCTCCTACGAGCAGTACTTC. As protein: CASSQSGLGPTSYEQYF.

The chain links TRBV28 to TRBJ2-5; 7 nucleotides line up with TRBD1. After removal of 7 bases from V and 0 bases from J, the junction contained 8 bases not matched to a gene. The CDR3 totals 15 residues. From germline, CDR1 is MDHEN and CDR2 SYDVKM. CDR3 bases: TGTGCCAGCAAGGGGGCGCAGGGCGACCAAGAGACCCAGTACTTC. Residues: CASKGAQGDQETQYF.